The 28 T cell receptor beta chains below come from one sample, sequenced in a study of blood T cell repertoires in COVID-19. Only in-frame clones appear in the TCRdb table, and some are missing; sequencing was by immunoSEQ multiplex PCR. The sample yields a few hundred thousand clones, about 90% seen once. The sample consisted of PBMCs or T cells enriched from blood (not recorded which). The receptor set was obtained from a woman aged 25 to 39 who had recovered from COVID-19.

This chain uses TRBV27 with TRBJ2-7, with 12 nucleotides matching TRBD2. Trimming at V came to 2 bases and at J to 2 bases, leaving 7 bases not matched to a gene. Per the germline V gene, CDR1 is MNHEY and CDR2 is SMNVEV (reference sequence). This CDR3 is built from 17 residues. The CDR3 spells CASSLKAGLAGTYEQYF. The CDR3 DNA reads TGTGCCAGCAGTTTAAAGGCAGGACTAGCGGGAACCTACGAGCAGTACTTC.

The chain links TRBV11-2 to TRBJ2-3, with 10 nucleotides matching TRBD2. Trimming cost V 2 bases and J 0 bases; bases outside gene matches: 11. The CDR3 is made up of 19 amino acids. Germline assignment: CDR1 SGHAT and CDR2 FQNNGV. This CDR3 reads CASSLSLAGEGRSTDTQYF. The CDR3 DNA reads TGTGCCAGCAGCTTATCTCTAGCGGGAGAGGGACGGAGCACAGATACGCAGTATTTT.

This clone appeared a single time. The V gene is TRBV19, the J gene TRBJ1-5, with D hard to call. The CDR3 consists of 17 residues. V was cut by 7 bases and J by 7 bases, with 26 bases left in between. Germline CDR1 is LNHDA and CDR2 is SQIVND (reference sequence). The CDR3 loop reads CASNPDNLKVRSQPQHF. The CDR3, as DNA: TGTGCCAGTAACCCCGACAACCTCAAAGTCCGTTCCCAGCCCCAGCATTTT. Full variable domain (rest looked up from reference TRBV19 and TRBJ1-5): DGGITQSPKYLFRKEGQNVTLSCEQNLNHDAMYWYRQDPGQGLRLIYYSQIVNDFQKGDIAEGYSVSREKKESFPLTVTSAQKNPTAFYLCASNPDNLKVRSQPQHFGDGTRLSIL.

Regarding this clone: This same CDR3 is encoded by further DNA sequences in the sample. This chain connects TRBV19 to TRBJ1-5, with D possibly matching TRBD1 (5 bases). The CDR3 totals 14 residues. Looked up from germline, CDR1 is LNHDA and CDR2 is SQIVND (reference sequence). Trimming pared 5 bases from V and 2 bases from J, leaving 10 bases between. CDR3 amino acids: CASSFQGGNQPQHF. The CDR3 region has the DNA TGTGCCAGTAGTTTTCAGGGCGGCAATCAGCCCCAGCATTTT.

The chain combines TRBV10-3 with TRBJ1-5; D might be TRBD1 (5 bases). Trimming removed 11 bases at V and 5 bases at J, with 19 bases between. CDR3 length equals 14 residues. Germline CDR1 and CDR2: ENHRY and SYGVKD. The CDR3 DNA is TGTGCCTCCAGGGCCGGACGAGAGGATCAGCCCCAGCATTTT. This sequence encodes CASRAGREDQPQHF.

This clone was counted between two and nine times. The chain employs TRBV7-2 and TRBJ1-5; 9 nucleotides align to TRBD1. Germline V gives CDR1 SGHTA, CDR2 FQGNSA. This CDR3 region has 17 residues. V shed 1 base and J 1 base; nucleotides not matched to a gene: 5. CDR3 region: CASSLVRTGVSNQPQHF. As DNA, the CDR3 is TGTGCCAGCAGCTTAGTTAGGACAGGGGTAAGCAATCAGCCCCAGCATTTT.

V is TRBV11-3 and J is TRBJ1-3; D is uncertain. V gave up 4 bases and J gave up 0 bases, with 16 bases separating them. The CDR3 has 17 amino acids. Germline CDR1 is SGHNT and CDR2 is YENEEA. CDR3 bases: TGTGCCAGCAGCTCGCACCCTGTCGACTGCTCTGGAAACACCATATATTTT. Protein: CASSSHPVDCSGNTIYF.

This clone has a single count. The chain couples TRBV19 to TRBJ1-5; TRBD1 might be the D (6 bases). CDR1 and CDR2 from the germline V gene are LNHDA and SQIVND (reference sequence). CDR3 length: 16 amino acids. V lost 5 bases to trimming and J lost 5 bases, with 19 bases between them. CDR3 nucleotides: TGTGCCAGTAGTCCAAAACAGGGTTTAATCCATCAGCCCCAGCATTTT. Its protein is CASSPKQGLIHQPQHF.

The CDR3 nucleotides read TGTGCCAGCAGCCCCTCGACAGGGTGGGGGGCAAATCAGCCCCAGCATTTT. As protein: CASSPSTGWGANQPQHF. This rearrangement joins TRBV7-9 to TRBJ1-5, with 7 bases matching TRBD1. The V and J ends lost 5 bases and 4 bases, in that order; junction bases with no gene match: 14. The CDR3 spans 17 residues. Germline V gene sequence: CDR1 SEHNR, CDR2 FQNEAQ (reference sequence). Variable domain in full (rest from reference TRBV7-9 and TRBJ1-5): DTGVSQNPRHKITKRGQNVTFRCDPISEHNRLYWYRQTLGQGPEFLTYFQNEAQLEKSRLLSDRFSAERPKGSFSTLEIQRTEQGDSAMYLCASSPSTGWGANQPQHFGDGTRLSIL.

The chain uses TRBV10-1 and TRBJ2-7, with TRBD2 matching 7 bases. Trimming cost V 0 bases and J 4 bases; bases outside gene matches: 6. Germline V gives CDR1 WNHNN, CDR2 SYGVQD (reference sequence). The CDR3 length is 15 residues. The CDR3 spells CASSESGGSIYEQYF. In nucleotides, the CDR3 is TGCGCCAGCAGTGAGTCCGGCGGGAGTATTTACGAGCAGTACTTC.

The chain joins TRBV6-5 to TRBJ2-7, with a weak D call TRBD2 (6 bases). In germline, CDR1 is MNHEY, CDR2 SVGAGI. The ends were cut back, 6 bases at V and 2 bases at J, with 14 bases in the middle. The CDR3 sequence is 14 residues long. The CDR3 DNA follows: TGTGCCAGCAGGGCGGGACTCCTCACCTACGAGCAGTACTTC. Translated: CASRAGLLTYEQYF.

This chain uses TRBV11-1 with TRBJ2-7; D may be TRBD2 (6 bases). The CDR3 runs to 15 residues. Trimming stripped 5 bases from V and 6 bases from J, with 20 bases between. Germline V lookup: CDR1 SGHAT, CDR2 FQDESV (reference sequence). The CDR3 spells CASSPGGLGRREQYF. The CDR3 DNA is TGTGCCAGCAGCCCAGGAGGGTTGGGTCGTCGCGAGCAGTACTTC.

The chain carries TRBV15 and TRBJ2-7, with 7 nucleotides matching TRBD1. Germline lookup yields CDR1 LNHNV and CDR2 YYDKDF (reference sequence). CDR3 length: 15 residues. V gave up 0 bases and J gave up 1 base; unmatched junction bases: 3. The CDR3 DNA reads TGTGCCACCAGCAGAGAACCGGGACAGTCCTACGAGCAGTACTTC. Protein: CATSREPGQSYEQYF. Based on the CDR3 plus reference TRBV15 and TRBJ2-7, the full variable domain is DAMVIQNPRYQVTQFGKPVTLSCSQTLNHNVMYWYQQKSSQAPKLLFHYYDKDFNNEADTPDNFQSRRPNTSFCFLDIRSPGLGDTAMYLCATSREPGQSYEQYFGPGTRLTVT.

V and J are TRBV5-5 and TRBJ1-3; 9 nucleotides match TRBD1. After removal of 4 bases from V and 3 bases from J, the junction contained 5 bases not matched to a gene. The V gene's germline CDR1 is SGHKS and CDR2 YYEKEE (reference sequence). This CDR3 region has 15 residues. CDR3 coding DNA: TGTGCCAGCAGCCCGGGACAGGGTAATGGAAACACCATATATTTT. This encodes CASSPGQGNGNTIYF.

The rearrangement uses TRBV5-6 and TRBJ1-1; TRBD1 matches 10 bases. Germline lookup yields CDR1 SGHDT and CDR2 YYEEEE. Trimming at V came to 4 bases and at J to 0 bases, leaving 9 bases not matched to a gene. CDR3 size: 17 residues. CDR3 region: CASSPPTGGGLNTEAFF. Here the CDR3 DNA reads TGTGCCAGCAGCCCACCGACAGGGGGCGGCCTGAACACTGAAGCTTTCTTT. Using reference TRBV5-6 and TRBJ1-1 for the parts outside the CDR3, the full variable domain is DAGVTQSPTHLIKTRGQQVTLRCSPKSGHDTVSWYQQALGQGPQFIFQYYEEEERQRGNFPDRFSGHQFPNYSSELNVNALLLGDSALYLCASSPPTGGGLNTEAFFGQGTRLTVV.

This chain links TRBV6-2 or TRBV6-3 with TRBJ2-3; D might be TRBD2 (5 bases). The CDR3 has 15 residues. V was pared by 3 bases and J by 6 bases, with 16 bases between. Germline V gene data show CDR1 as MNHEY and CDR2 as SVGEGT. The CDR3 DNA sequence: TGTGCCAGCAGTTATGGAGAGGGTTCACCCGATACGCAGTATTTT. Its translation: CASSYGEGSPDTQYF.

The chain has TRBV4-1 and TRBJ2-5, with 9 bases aligning to TRBD2. This CDR3 has 19 residues. Germline V gene data show CDR1 as MGHRA and CDR2 as YSYEKL. J lost 1 base, V lost 2 bases, and 14 bases had no gene match. The DNA of the CDR3 is TGCGCCAGCAGCCAATTATTAGGTCGAGCGGGAGGTCCCCAAGAGACCCAGTACTTC. Translated, it gives CASSQLLGRAGGPQETQYF.

This chain uses TRBV28 with TRBJ2-2; the D gene is possibly TRBD2 (5 bases). The CDR3 is 14 residues long. CDR1 and CDR2 from the germline V gene are MDHEN and SYDVKM. V was shortened by 5 bases and J by 3 bases, with 10 bases between the two germline ends. The CDR3 sequence is CASSPAGYTGELFF. CDR3 in DNA: TGTGCCAGCAGTCCCGCGGGTTACACCGGGGAGCTGTTTTTT. Together with reference TRBV28 and TRBJ2-2, the CDR3 gives the full variable domain: DVKVTQSSRYLVKRTGEKVFLECVQDMDHENMFWYRQDPGLGLRLIYFSYDVKMKEKGDIPEGYSVSREKKERFSLILESASTNQTSMYLCASSPAGYTGELFFGEGSRLTVL.

This clone was counted between two and nine times. The CDR3 reads CAIRQDRNTEAFF. CDR3 nucleotide sequence: TGTGCCATCAGACAAGACAGGAACACTGAAGCTTTCTTT. J is TRBJ1-1 and V is TRBV10-3; TRBD1 might be the D (5 bases). The germline V gene has CDR1 ENHRY and CDR2 SYGVKD. The V and J ends lost 6 bases and 1 base respectively, with 9 bases between them. The CDR3 contains 13 residues.

The chain uses TRBV4-3 and TRBJ1-6; D is ambiguous. The V gene's germline CDR1 is LGHNA and CDR2 YSLEER. V lost 0 bases, J lost 7 bases, and 7 bases lay in between. The CDR3 is 14 residues long. The CDR3, as DNA: TGCGCCAGCAGCCAAGACCAGTTAAATTCACCCCTCCACTTT. Protein sequence: CASSQDQLNSPLHF.

V gene TRBV7-2 combines with J gene TRBJ1-6; a possible D gene is TRBD1 (5 bases). From germline, CDR1 is SGHTA and CDR2 FQGNSA. The germline V and J ends were trimmed by 5 bases and 4 bases, with 15 bases remaining between them. The CDR3 has 16 residues. The CDR3 coding sequence is TGTGCCAGCAGCCGGACGGGGGGATTTTATAATTCACCCCTCCACTTT. Protein sequence: CASSRTGGFYNSPLHF.

The chain combines TRBV10-1 with TRBJ2-3, with 9 bases that match TRBD2. After removal of 7 bases from V and 3 bases from J, the junction contained 8 bases not matched to a gene. From germline, CDR1 is WNHNN and CDR2 SYGVQD (reference sequence). This CDR3 comprises 15 residues. The CDR3 protein is CASTPGLAGTDTQYF. The CDR3, as DNA: TGCGCCAGCACCCCTGGGCTAGCGGGAACAGATACGCAGTATTTT.

The rearrangement joins TRBV11-2 to TRBJ2-5; weak D call: TRBD1 (5 bases). Germline V lookup: CDR1 SGHAT, CDR2 FQNNGV. The CDR3 length is 13 residues. V was cut by 2 bases and J by 9 bases, with 13 bases left in between. The CDR3 DNA reads TGTGCCAGCAGCTTACAGGGTGTAGGAGCCCAGTACTTC. Translated, it gives CASSLQGVGAQYF.

This clone has only one observation. V gene TRBV9 combines with J gene TRBJ2-3; D is perhaps TRBD2 (5 bases). V was clipped by 4 bases and J by 1 base, with 19 bases between them. This CDR3 spans 17 amino acids. Germline loops: CDR1 SGDLS, CDR2 YYNGEE. Written as DNA, the CDR3 is TGTGCCAGCAGCCAAAGGTCGAGGGTTGAGGGCACAGATACGCAGTATTTT. Its translation: CASSQRSRVEGTDTQYF.

CDR3 bases: TGTGCCAGCAGCTTAGGGACAGGCTTCCAGCCCCAGCATTTT. Protein sequence: CASSLGTGFQPQHF. The chain employs TRBV13 and TRBJ1-5, with D possibly being TRBD1 (6 bases). CDR3 length: 14 amino acids. Per germline, CDR1 PRHDT and CDR2 FYEKMQ (reference sequence). Deletions cut 0 bases from V and 7 bases from J, with 10 bases between.

The chain combines TRBV7-2 with TRBJ2-7, with a weak D call TRBD1 (5 bases). V was clipped by 2 bases and J by 6 bases, with 17 bases between them. Per germline, CDR1 SGHTA and CDR2 FQGNSA. The CDR3 has 15 residues. The CDR3: CASSLYGRVSGEQYF. CDR3 coding DNA: TGTGCCAGCAGCTTATACGGCAGGGTTAGTGGCGAGCAGTACTTC.

This chain joins TRBV7-2 and TRBJ2-3; D ambiguous. Germline V gives CDR1 SGHTA, CDR2 FQGNSA. The V end lost 1 base, the J end lost 4 bases, and 9 bases lay between the germline ends. The CDR3 extends over 14 amino acids. The CDR3 coding sequence is TGTGCCAGCAGCTTAGTGCCAGGCGCAGATACGCAGTATTTT. Its translation is CASSLVPGADTQYF.

The chain employs TRBV7-2 and TRBJ1-1; D gene ambiguous. CDR3 length: 13 residues. The V gene's germline CDR1 is SGHTA and CDR2 FQGNSA. V was trimmed by 5 bases and J by 6 bases, leaving 13 bases between them. The CDR3 sequence is CASSLRGSAEAFF. The CDR3 bases are TGTGCCAGCAGCCTCAGAGGTAGCGCTGAAGCTTTCTTT.